The rows below give T cell receptor beta chains drawn from one sample of a study of shared clonotypes between healthy human individuals. Here immunoSEQ multiplex PCR was the method, and the copy in TCRdb shows in-frame clones only, minus some. Of approximately 510,000 clones listed, more than 65% are singletons. The sample was PBMCs. Receptors originate from a woman in her forties in good health. Some clones in this sample may be carry-over from other donors' samples. Each CDR3 is given with its conserved first and last residue.

V gene	J gene	CDR3 protein
TRBV7-3	TRBJ2-5	CASSLEGRETQYF
TRBV2	TRBJ2-1	CASRPNSYNEQFF
TRBV5-1	TRBJ2-7	CASSLGPGAYEQYF
TRBV7-3	TRBJ1-5	CASSLSSGGMDDLSNQPQHF
TRBV14	TRBJ2-3	CASSPRLAMGTDTQYF
TRBV18	TRBJ2-1	CASSPLGQGAGNEQFF
TRBV11-2	TRBJ2-7	CASKSLAGGLEQYF
TRBV9	TRBJ2-1	CASSRDSQNEQFF
TRBV15	TRBJ1-5	CATSRVGQGNQPQHF
TRBV2	TRBJ2-2	CASSVRGTGGLNTGELFF
TRBV11-2	TRBJ2-1	CASSLGLRLEQFF
TRBV21-1	TRBJ2-2	CASSFRVGLADVPFWDTGELFF
TRBV19	TRBJ2-1	CASSIGRTPRVEQFF
TRBV10-2	TRBJ2-7	CASSRGYEQYF
TRBV7-3	TRBJ1-1	CASGTAPMGTEAFF
TRBV7-8	TRBJ2-7	CASSTSGLAASAAKQYF